The 29 T cell receptor beta chains given below trace back to one sample, sequenced in a study of T cell responses to AZD1222 COVID-19 vaccine. The table came from immunoSEQ multiplex PCR; TCRdb's copy has only in-frame clones and leaves some out. The top ten clones hold around 20% of a sample with about 79,000 clones, 65% to 85% of them seen once. The material sequenced was peripheral blood, taken on day 0 of AZD1222 vaccination. These receptors all come from an adult in good health.

This rearrangement joins TRBV4-2 to TRBJ2-2, with D possibly called TRBD1 or TRBD2 (5 bases each). V lost 4 bases, J lost 4 bases, and 16 bases lay in between. The CDR3 totals 16 residues. Germline V gives CDR1 LGHNA, CDR2 YNFKEQ. The CDR3 sequence is CASSPQGRSGTGELFF. The CDR3 nucleotides are TGTGCCAGCAGCCCCCAGGGACGTTCGGGCACCGGGGAGCTGTTTTTT.

This chain's CDR3 is CASSDGWGEHEQYF. The DNA for the CDR3 is TGTGCCAGCAGCGACGGGTGGGGGGAACACGAGCAGTACTTC. The gene calls are TRBV6-5 and TRBJ2-7, with D possibly matching TRBD2 (6 bases). Trimming removed 6 bases from V and 5 bases from J, with 17 bases in between. There are 14 residues in the CDR3. Germline V CDR1 and CDR2: MNHEY, SVGAGI.

The chain combines TRBV30 with TRBJ1-5, with D tentatively TRBD1 (5 bases). Per germline, CDR1 GTSNPN and CDR2 SVGIG (reference sequence). V lost 4 bases, J lost 5 bases, and 12 bases lay in between. This CDR3 spans 13 amino acids. CDR3 sequence reads: CAWNRQSHQPQHF. The CDR3 nucleotides read TGTGCCTGGAATAGACAGTCCCATCAGCCCCAGCATTTT.

V and J are TRBV10-3 and TRBJ2-4; D perhaps matches TRBD2 (6 bases). Trimming took off 3 bases at V and 1 base at J, with 10 bases between the two ends. This CDR3 spans 15 amino acids. The germline gives CDR1 ENHRY, CDR2 SYGVKD. The CDR3 reads CAISDNAGAKNIQYF. Here the CDR3 DNA reads TGTGCCATCAGTGACAATGCGGGGGCCAAAAACATTCAGTACTTC.

This clone was observed a handful of times. The V gene is TRBV7-9, the J gene TRBJ2-3, with TRBD2 matching 8 bases. Trimming at V came to 5 bases and at J to 4 bases, leaving 14 bases not matched to a gene. The CDR3 consists of 17 residues. Germline V gene lookup returns CDR1 SEHNR and CDR2 FQNEAQ (reference sequence). The CDR3 sequence: CASSLRGRGETADTQYF. DNA of the CDR3: TGTGCCAGCAGCCTCCGGGGGCGGGGGGAGACGGCAGATACGCAGTATTTT.

V and J are TRBV4-2 and TRBJ2-2; D may correspond to TRBD1 or TRBD2 (5 bases each). V was pared by 1 base and J by 3 bases, with 12 bases between. Looked up from germline, CDR1 is LGHNA and CDR2 is YNFKEQ. The CDR3 spans 16 residues. CDR3 sequence: CASSQAPGTHTGELFF. The CDR3 DNA follows: TGTGCCAGCAGCCAAGCTCCGGGGACGCACACCGGGGAGCTGTTTTTT.

J is TRBJ1-4 and V is TRBV28; the D is unclear. The germline V gene has CDR1 MDHEN and CDR2 SYDVKM. The V end lost 3 bases, the J end lost 8 bases, and 10 bases lay between the germline ends. The CDR3 spans 13 residues. CDR3: CASSFTGWEKLFF. The CDR3, as DNA: TGTGCCAGCAGTTTTACGGGGTGGGAAAAACTGTTTTTT.

This chain uses TRBV9 with TRBJ2-3; D is unresolved. V shed 0 bases and J shed 1 base, with 9 bases lying between them. Germline V CDR1 and CDR2: SGDLS, YYNGEE. This CDR3 contains 15 residues. The CDR3, as DNA: TGTGCCAGCAGCGTAGGTCCTGGGGGCACAGATACGCAGTATTTT. Amino acids: CASSVGPGGTDTQYF.

The chain is built from TRBV6-2 or TRBV6-3 and TRBJ2-2, with 8 bases matching TRBD2. The CDR3 is 16 amino acids. After removal of 7 bases from V and 2 bases from J, the junction contained 9 bases not matched to a gene. Looked up from germline, CDR1 is MNHEY and CDR2 is SVGEGT. This chain's CDR3 is CASTPQGLGNTGELFF. CDR3 DNA sequence: TGTGCCAGCACCCCACAGGGACTAGGTAACACCGGGGAGCTGTTTTTT.

The chain is built from TRBV18 and TRBJ2-7, with 9 bases aligning to TRBD1. The CDR3 has 14 amino acids. Looked up from germline, CDR1 is KGHSH and CDR2 is LQKENI. With V trimmed by 3 bases and J by 6 bases, 6 bases remained unmatched. The CDR3 region is CASSPGQGLAEQYF. The CDR3 DNA follows: TGTGCCAGCTCACCGGGACAGGGATTGGCCGAGCAGTACTTC.

The J gene is TRBJ2-6, the V gene TRBV19; TRBD1 agrees at 9 bases. J lost 4 bases, V lost 5 bases, and 12 bases had no gene match. The CDR3 has 18 residues. The germline V gene encodes CDR1 LNHDA and CDR2 SQIVND (reference sequence). The CDR3 sequence is CASSLQGAVLGGANVLTF. Here the CDR3 DNA reads TGTGCCAGTAGTTTACAGGGGGCGGTCTTGGGAGGGGCCAACGTCCTGACTTTC. The full variable domain, with the rest looked up from reference TRBV19 and TRBJ2-6, is DGGITQSPKYLFRKEGQNVTLSCEQNLNHDAMYWYRQDPGQGLRLIYYSQIVNDFQKGDIAEGYSVSREKKESFPLTVTSAQKNPTAFYLCASSLQGAVLGGANVLTFGAGSRLTVL.

The V gene is TRBV4-2, the J gene TRBJ1-3; D gene uncertain. The CDR3 runs 17 residues. Germline lookup yields CDR1 LGHNA and CDR2 YNFKEQ. V lost 0 bases and J lost 0, with 12 bases in between. The CDR3 DNA sequence: TGTGCCAGCAGCCAAGAAATCGGCGCTAACTCTGGAAACACCATATATTTT. This gives the protein CASSQEIGANSGNTIYF.

The chain employs TRBV6-5 and TRBJ2-1; 7 bases are shared with TRBD2. V gave up 1 base and J gave up 13 bases; unmatched junction bases: 13. The CDR3 consists of 15 residues. The germline V gene encodes CDR1 MNHEY and CDR2 SVGAGI. The CDR3 loop reads CASSYFGGGAAFQFF. DNA for the CDR3: TGTGCCAGCAGTTACTTTGGGGGAGGGGCGGCTTTCCAGTTCTTC.

The chain is built from TRBV5-1 and TRBJ2-5; perhaps TRBD1 as D (6 bases). Germline V gives CDR1 SGHRS, CDR2 YFSETQ. The CDR3 spans 15 residues. V was trimmed by 4 bases and J by 0 bases, leaving 13 bases between them. In nucleotides, the CDR3 is TGCGCCAGCAGCGATCCCCAGGGGTACCAAGAGACCCAGTACTTC. This codes for CASSDPQGYQETQYF.

V gene TRBV19 combines with J gene TRBJ2-4; TRBD1 matches at 8 bases. Germline loops: CDR1 LNHDA, CDR2 SQIVND (reference sequence). J lost 0 bases, V lost 3 bases, and 16 bases had no gene match. The CDR3 runs 20 residues. Here the CDR3 DNA reads TGTGCCAGTAGTATGGTAGATGGACAGGGAGGAGTACTAGCCAAAAACATTCAGTACTTC. It codes for CASSMVDGQGGVLAKNIQYF.

V and J are TRBV7-2 and TRBJ1-2, with D possibly being TRBD1 (5 bases). Germline loops: CDR1 SGHTA, CDR2 FQGNSA. CDR3 length equals 13 residues. Trimming stripped 5 bases from V and 8 bases from J, with 15 bases between. The CDR3 region has the DNA TGTGCCAGCAGCCCCGGGACCCACACAGGCTACACCTTC. It specifies CASSPGTHTGYTF.

The chain recombines TRBV5-1 with TRBJ1-2; TRBD1 matches at 7 bases. Germline CDR1 and CDR2: SGHRS and YFSETQ. This CDR3 has 13 amino acids. Germline trimming cut 3 bases from V and 3 bases from J; bases unmatched to any gene: 2. The CDR3 sequence: CASSSRGDYGYTF. In DNA form, the CDR3 reads TGCGCCAGCAGCTCCAGGGGGGACTATGGCTACACCTTC.

This clone has more than one count but fewer than ten. This rearrangement joins TRBV5-1 to TRBJ1-3, with 9 bases matching TRBD1. From germline, CDR1 is SGHRS and CDR2 YFSETQ. The CDR3 sequence is 15 residues long. V lost 4 bases and J lost 2; bases outside the gene matches: 4. The CDR3 sequence is CASSPGTGPGNTIYF. In DNA form, the CDR3 reads TGCGCCAGCAGCCCAGGGACAGGGCCTGGAAACACCATATATTTT.

V usage is TRBV4-1 and J usage is TRBJ1-2, with 7 positions matching TRBD1. V shed 1 base and J 0 bases; nucleotides not matched to a gene: 2. The CDR3 length is 15 residues. Germline values: CDR1 MGHRA, CDR2 YSYEKL. CDR3 sequence: CASSQGDRTNYGYTF. In nucleotides, the CDR3 is TGCGCCAGCAGCCAAGGGGACAGAACTAACTATGGCTACACCTTC.

The rearrangement uses TRBV3-1 (or the pseudogene TRBV3-2) and TRBJ1-2, with 8 bases that match TRBD1. The CDR3 sequence is 15 residues long. The junction had 5 bases not matched to a gene; V was cut back by 1 base and J by 4 bases. CDR1 and CDR2 from the germline V gene are LGHDT and YNNKEL (reference sequence). CDR3 coding DNA: TGTGCCAGCAGCCAAGGGGCAGGGGGCAGCTATGGCTACACCTTC. Translating it yields CASSQGAGGSYGYTF.

V is TRBV5-1 and J is TRBJ1-4; 9 nucleotides line up with TRBD1. Germline V gene data show CDR1 as SGHRS and CDR2 as YFSETQ. The CDR3 has 16 residues. Trimming removed 0 bases from V and 8 bases from J; junction bases left unmatched: 8. As DNA, the CDR3 is TGCGCCAGCAGCTTGGAAACCGGGACAGGGAACGAAAAACTGTTTTTT. It specifies CASSLETGTGNEKLFF. Drawing the rest from reference TRBV5-1 and TRBJ1-4, the complete variable domain is KAGVTQTPRYLIKTRGQQVTLSCSPISGHRSVSWYQQTPGQGLQFLFEYFSETQRNKGNFPGRFSGRQFSNSRSEMNVSTLELGDSALYLCASSLETGTGNEKLFFGSGTQLSVL.

The chain recombines TRBV5-1 with TRBJ2-3; 8 nucleotides agree with TRBD1. Germline CDR1 and CDR2: SGHRS and YFSETQ. The CDR3 covers 15 residues. Trimming cost V 2 bases and J 3 bases; bases outside gene matches: 5. CDR3 bases: TGCGCCAGCAGCTTAAGTAGGACAGGGACAGATACGCAGTATTTT. It translates to CASSLSRTGTDTQYF.

This rearrangement joins TRBV15 to TRBJ2-3; 8 bases map to TRBD1. Looked up from germline, CDR1 is LNHNV and CDR2 is YYDKDF (reference sequence). Trimming removed 6 bases from V and 2 bases from J; junction bases left unmatched: 4. The CDR3 runs to 14 residues. This CDR3 is CATSPGQATDTQYF. The CDR3 nucleotides read TGTGCCACCAGTCCGGGACAGGCCACAGATACGCAGTATTTT.

This CDR3 is CASSRPSGTSYLRYF. CDR3 bases: TGTGCCAGCAGCCGACCATCCGGGACTAGCTACCTACGCTACTTC. The rearrangement links TRBV7-8 to TRBJ2-7; the match to TRBD2 covers 9 bases. Germline CDR1 is SGHVS and CDR2 is FQNEAQ. V lost 5 bases and J lost 13; bases outside the gene matches: 18. The CDR3 is made up of 15 amino acids.

This clone occurred a few times. V gene TRBV27 combines with J gene TRBJ1-1; D is uncertain. The V and J ends lost 7 bases and 3 bases respectively, with 15 bases between them. The CDR3 spans 14 residues. Germline-derived CDR1 and CDR2 are MNHEY and SMNVEV (reference sequence). CDR3 DNA: TGTGCCAGCACCTCAGGTAACAAGGACACTGAAGCTTTCTTT. The encoded protein is CASTSGNKDTEAFF.

In its sample, this clone was seen once. This sequence joins TRBV12-3 or TRBV12-4 and TRBJ1-3; D ambiguous. Trimming pared 7 bases from V and 5 bases from J, leaving 12 bases between. The CDR3 runs 13 residues. The CDR3 region is CASTYGGRNTIYF. Written as DNA, the CDR3 is TGTGCCAGCACCTACGGCGGTCGAAACACCATATATTTT.

The chain has TRBV2 and TRBJ2-3; a weak D match, TRBD1 (6 bases). This CDR3 has 13 amino acids. Germline V gene lookup returns CDR1 SNHLY and CDR2 FYNNEI. This chain's CDR3 is CASLRDNTDTQYF. The CDR3 region has the DNA TGTGCGAGCCTGAGGGACAACACAGATACGCAGTATTTT.

In regard to this clone: Other DNA sequences in the sample encode the same CDR3. The chain has TRBV2 and TRBJ2-4; the D gene is possibly TRBD1 (6 bases). Germline-derived CDR1 and CDR2 are SNHLY and FYNNEI. CDR3 length: 14 residues. V lost 6 bases and J 1 base, leaving 10 bases between the germline ends. CDR3 DNA: TGTGCCAGCAGACAGGGATGGGCCAAAAACATTCAGTACTTC. The encoded protein is CASRQGWAKNIQYF.

The chain couples TRBV5-1 to TRBJ1-4; 7 bases are a match to TRBD1. The J segment lost 7 bases and the V segment lost 1 base, leaving 7 bases of the junction unmatched. Germline V CDR1 and CDR2: SGHRS, YFSETQ. The CDR3 length is 15 residues. The DNA of the CDR3 is TGCGCCAGCAGCTTGCGGAGGGGGCGGGTTGAAAAACTGTTTTTT. Translation gives CASSLRRGRVEKLFF.